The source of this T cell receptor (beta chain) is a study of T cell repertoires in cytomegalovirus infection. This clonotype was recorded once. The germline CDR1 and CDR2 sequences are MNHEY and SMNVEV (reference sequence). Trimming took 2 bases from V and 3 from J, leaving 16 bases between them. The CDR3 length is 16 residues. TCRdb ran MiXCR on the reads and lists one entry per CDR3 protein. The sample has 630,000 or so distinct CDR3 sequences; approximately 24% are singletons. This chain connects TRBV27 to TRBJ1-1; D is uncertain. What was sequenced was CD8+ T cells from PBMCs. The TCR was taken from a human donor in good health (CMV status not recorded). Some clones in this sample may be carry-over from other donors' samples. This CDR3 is CASSLVPLRRDTEAFF. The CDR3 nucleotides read TGTGCCAGCAGTTTAGTACCCTTGAGAAGGGACACTGAAGCTTTCTTT.